This entry describes one TCR beta chain. As yet, its antigen is unknown. Here immunoSEQ multiplex PCR was the method, and the copy in TCRdb shows in-frame clones only, minus some. In the table there are more than 100,000 clones, 80% to 95% of which are singletons. The data stem from a study of graft-versus-host responses after intestinal transplantation. Overall study results and limits: Peak levels of circulating GvH clones tracked with early post-transplant HvG declines.

Sequenced material: unstimulated CD8+ T cells sorted from spleen or lymph node cells, taken before intestinal transplant. This TCR was recovered from a human donor who received an intestinal transplant.

The CDR3 DNA reads TGTGCCAGCAGCTTGGGGACTAGCGGGGGGATCAATGAGCAGTTCTTC. It yields the protein CASSLGTSGGINEQFF. This chain connects TRBV5-4 to TRBJ2-1, with 14 bases fitting TRBD2. CDR1 and CDR2 (germline): SGHNT, YYREEE (reference sequence). V was clipped by 0 bases and J by 6 bases; unmatched bases: 2. The CDR3 has 16 amino acids.